These 9 T cell receptor beta chains were sequenced from one sample in a study of T-cell reconstitution after alpha-beta-depleted transplantation in children. Unique molecular identifiers were incorporated into the prepared TCRbeta library. Using its own MiXCR run on the PCR reads, TCRdb lists one record per CDR3 protein. The table has 250,000 to 300,000 distinct CDR3 sequences, about a tenth seen once. The specimen was PBMCs from the stem cell graft donor, collected from the stem cell graft. These receptors all stem from a human donor who donated a stem cell graft to a child with SCID.

CDR3 DNA: TGTGCCAGCAGTTACTATACGGGACTAGCCGCGCTGGAGGATGAGCAGTTCTTC. Its translation: CASSYYTGLAALEDEQFF. The genes are TRBV6-2 or TRBV6-3 and TRBJ2-1, with 9 bases matching TRBD2. Germline V gene lookup returns CDR1 MNHEY and CDR2 SVGEGT. Trimming took 1 base from V and 8 from J; bases not matched to a gene: 15. CDR3 length: 18 residues.

This clonotype appeared a few times. The J gene is TRBJ1-2, the V gene TRBV29-1, with a tentative D call TRBD1 (5 bases). The V end was cut by 0 bases, the J end by 8 bases, with 13 bases between. The CDR3 runs to 13 residues. CDR1 is SQVTM and CDR2 is ANQGSEA in the germline V gene. Here the CDR3 reads CSVEDLGRGGYTF. The CDR3 DNA follows: TGCAGCGTTGAAGACCTGGGAAGGGGCGGCTACACCTTC. Filled out from reference TRBV29-1 and TRBJ1-2, the complete variable domain reads SAVISQKPSRDICQRGTSLTIQCQVDSQVTMMFWYRQQPGQSLTLIATANQGSEATYESGFVIDKFPISRPNLTFSTLTVSNMSPEDSSIYLCSVEDLGRGGYTFGSGTRLTVV.

This chain joins TRBV12-3 or TRBV12-4 and TRBJ2-1, with D uncertain. This CDR3 comprises 13 residues. Trimming removed 0 bases from V and 8 bases from J, with 8 bases in between. CDR3 amino acids: CASSLAQNHEQFF. In nucleotides, the CDR3 is TGTGCCAGCAGTTTAGCACAAAATCATGAGCAGTTCTTC.

This clonotype was seen at least ten times. The gene calls are TRBV6-1 and TRBJ2-5; D is perhaps TRBD1 (6 bases). Germline V gene lookup returns CDR1 MNHNS and CDR2 SASEGT. The CDR3 has 15 residues. Trimming took 5 bases from V and 3 from J, leaving 16 bases between them. Here the CDR3 DNA reads TGTGCCAGCAGTCCCAATAACGACAGGAAAGAGACCCAGTACTTC. Protein product: CASSPNNDRKETQYF.

The chain employs TRBV7-3 and TRBJ1-1; 8 bases fit TRBD1. Germline trimming cut 1 base from V and 5 bases from J; bases unmatched to any gene: 12. CDR1 is SGHTA, CDR2 FQGTGA, per germline. The CDR3 loop spans 17 amino acids. CDR3 loop: CASSLIGQGAEETEAFF. The CDR3 nucleotides are TGTGCCAGCAGCTTAATAGGGCAGGGGGCGGAGGAAACTGAAGCTTTCTTT.

This clonotype showed up just a few times. The chain uses TRBV2 and TRBJ2-7; 7 bases match TRBD1. The CDR3 sequence is 12 residues long. V lost 11 bases and J lost 5; bases outside the gene matches: 9. Germline CDR1 reads SNHLY; CDR2 reads FYNNEI. Written as DNA, the CDR3 is TGTGCCGGACGACAGGGCAGCCACGAGCAGTACTTC. Translating gives CAGRQGSHEQYF.

This clonotype was seen only a few times. DNA for the CDR3: TGTGCCAGCAGCTTTACACAGGGAAACTCCTACAATGAGCAGTTCTTC. It yields the protein CASSFTQGNSYNEQFF. V and J are TRBV7-3 and TRBJ2-1, with TRBD1 as a possible D gene (6 bases). The CDR3 runs 16 residues. Trimming removed 3 bases from V and 0 bases from J, with 12 bases in between. Germline V gene lookup returns CDR1 SGHTA and CDR2 FQGTGA.

This clonotype was detected a few times. The V and J genes are TRBV5-1 and TRBJ1-2; 11 positions agree with TRBD1. CDR1 SGHRS and CDR2 YFSETQ come from the germline V gene. The V gene end was trimmed by 5 bases and the J gene end by 8 bases; junction bases not matched to a gene: 8. The CDR3 runs 14 residues. The CDR3 protein is CASSTGQGATGYTF. The DNA of the CDR3 is TGCGCCAGCAGTACCGGACAGGGGGCAACCGGCTACACCTTC.

The chain recombines TRBV24-1 with TRBJ2-1, with TRBD1 identical over 10 bases. Germline V gives CDR1 KGHDR, CDR2 SFDVKD. Unmatched junction bases numbered 9, after V lost 3 bases and J lost 8 bases. CDR3 length: 16 amino acids. The chain's CDR3 is CATSDPGTGAMDEQFF. The CDR3 coding sequence is TGTGCCACCAGTGATCCCGGGACAGGGGCGATGGATGAGCAGTTCTTC.